The 17 T cell receptor beta chains reported below all come from one sample, sequenced in a study of OX40 agonist ivuxolimab in advanced cancers. Generated by immunoSEQ multiplex PCR, the TCRdb table keeps only in-frame clones and is missing some. This sample has about 82,000 clones, with around nine tenths found just once. The sample consisted of CD4+ or CD8+ T cells sorted from blood, taken in a trial of the OX40 agonist ivuxolimab. These receptors came from an adult with an advanced solid tumor such as melanoma, head and neck, liver or kidney cancer.

This chain links TRBV4-2 with TRBJ2-7, with 9 bases identical to TRBD1. CDR1 LGHNA and CDR2 YNFKEQ come from the germline V gene. The CDR3 is 14 residues long. V lost 4 bases to trimming and J lost 6 bases; unmatched junction nucleotides: 7. The CDR3 DNA follows: TGTGCCAGCAGCCCGAGGGACAGGGTAAGCGAGCAGTACTTC. Its protein is CASSPRDRVSEQYF.

This chain links TRBV7-8 with TRBJ1-1; perhaps TRBD1 as D (6 bases). The V and J ends lost 8 bases and 0 bases respectively, with 28 bases between them. Germline-derived CDR1 and CDR2 are SGHVS and FQNEAQ. The CDR3 runs 19 residues. The CDR3 is CASGLRVSRTALMNTEAFF. CDR3 in DNA: TGTGCCAGCGGACTTAGGGTATCGAGGACAGCCTTAATGAACACTGAAGCTTTCTTT.

The rearrangement joins TRBV7-2 to TRBJ1-5; 9 bases align to TRBD1. Germline CDR1 is SGHTA and CDR2 is FQGNSA. This CDR3 comprises 16 residues. Germline trimming cut 5 bases from V and 6 bases from J; bases unmatched to any gene: 11. The chain's CDR3 is CASSTTDRGDGQPQHF. The CDR3 DNA sequence: TGTGCCAGCAGCACCACCGACAGGGGGGACGGTCAGCCCCAGCATTTT. Supplemented by reference TRBV7-2 and TRBJ1-5, the full variable domain reads GAGVSQSPSNKVTEKGKDVELRCDPISGHTALYWYRQSLGQGLEFLIYFQGNSAPDKSGLPSDRFSAERTGGSVSTLTIQRTQQEDSAVYLCASSTTDRGDGQPQHFGDGTRLSIL.

The chain carries TRBV27 and TRBJ2-7, with 10 bases identical to TRBD1. With V trimmed by 6 bases and J by 5 bases, 4 bases remained unmatched. This CDR3 comprises 13 residues. Germline CDR1 and CDR2: MNHEY and SMNVEV (reference sequence). CDR3 residues: CASSRTGGDEQYF. CDR3 bases: TGTGCCAGCAGCCGGACAGGGGGTGACGAGCAGTACTTC.

The V call is TRBV7-9, the J call TRBJ2-3; D tentatively fits TRBD1 or TRBD2 (5 bases each). This CDR3 is 13 amino acids long. V lost 4 bases to trimming and J lost 9 bases, with 14 bases between them. Germline CDR1 is SEHNR and CDR2 is FQNEAQ (reference sequence). CDR3 loop: CASSSTSGPTQYF. CDR3 in DNA: TGTGCCAGCAGCTCAACCTCGGGACCCACGCAGTATTTT.

J is TRBJ2-5 and V is TRBV19; TRBD2 is a possible D gene (5 bases). This CDR3 has 14 residues. The V end was cut by 4 bases, the J end by 5 bases, with 14 bases between. Germline values: CDR1 LNHDA, CDR2 SQIVND (reference sequence). CDR3 nucleotides: TGTGCCAGTAGTACCCGTCGGGGAAGCGAGACCCAGTACTTC. This codes for CASSTRRGSETQYF.

In regard to this clone: One end of the junction does not line up with germline, which may come from a read error. The J gene is TRBJ2-7, the V gene TRBV30; D call uncertain. Per germline, CDR1 GTSNPN and CDR2 SVGIG (reference sequence). CDR3 size: 9 residues. CDR3 region: CAWSVLLDF. As DNA, the CDR3 is TGTGCCTGGAGTGTACTTTTGGATTTC.

The chain joins TRBV28 to TRBJ2-4, with 7 bases identical to TRBD2. CDR1 and CDR2 from the germline V gene are MDHEN and SYDVKM. V was clipped by 3 bases and J by 2 bases; unmatched bases: 13. The CDR3 consists of 18 residues. DNA of the CDR3: TGTGCCAGCAGTTTGCGCCAGACGGGGAGGGGAACCAAAAACATTCAGTACTTC. Protein product: CASSLRQTGRGTKNIQYF.

This chain links TRBV7-3 with TRBJ2-4; D tentatively fits TRBD1 or TRBD2 (8 bases each). Trimming took 5 bases from V and 0 from J, leaving 17 bases between them. This CDR3 spans 17 amino acids. Germline V gene sequence: CDR1 SGHTA, CDR2 FQGTGA. Here the CDR3 DNA reads TGTGCCAGCAGCGCCCAGGGGGCGGGGGGAGCCAAAAACATTCAGTACTTC. Residues: CASSAQGAGGAKNIQYF.

The chain has TRBV15 and TRBJ2-7; D perhaps matches TRBD2 (6 bases). The CDR3 totals 15 residues. Germline CDR1 LNHNV, CDR2 YYDKDF (reference sequence). V lost 3 bases and J 2 bases, leaving 14 bases between the germline ends. The CDR3 DNA reads TGTGCCACCAGCAGGACACAAGTAGCGGCCTACGAGCAGTACTTC. It codes for CATSRTQVAAYEQYF.

J is TRBJ2-2 and V is TRBV7-9; 8 nucleotides match TRBD1. V trimming: 3 bases; J trimming: 5 bases; junction bases outside the gene matches: 5. The CDR3 length is 15 residues. Germline values: CDR1 SEHNR, CDR2 FQNEAQ (reference sequence). The CDR3 region has the DNA TGTGCCAGCAGCTTCGACAGGGGAGGAACCGGGGAGCTGTTTTTT. Amino acid sequence: CASSFDRGGTGELFF.

The chain couples TRBV28 to TRBJ1-1; D is ambiguous. The germline gives CDR1 MDHEN, CDR2 SYDVKM. V lost 6 bases and J lost 0, with 2 bases in between. The CDR3 contains 11 residues. The CDR3 sequence: CASRVNTEAFF. The CDR3 region has the DNA TGTGCCAGCAGGGTGAACACTGAAGCTTTCTTT.

The chain is built from TRBV7-9 and TRBJ2-2, with D possibly TRBD1 on 6 matching bases. The CDR3 is made up of 14 amino acids. Trimming cost V 6 bases and J 4 bases, with 12 bases left between them. Germline CDR1 SEHNR, CDR2 FQNEAQ (reference sequence). CDR3 DNA: TGTGCCAGCAGGACAGGAAGGGGCACCGGGGAGCTGTTTTTT. As protein: CASRTGRGTGELFF.

This clone turned up a few times. V usage is TRBV7-3 and J usage is TRBJ2-3; D is perhaps TRBD1 or TRBD2 (5 bases each). The CDR3 is 14 residues long. V was trimmed by 2 bases and J by 5 bases, leaving 11 bases between them. Germline CDR1 is SGHTA and CDR2 is FQGTGA. The DNA of the CDR3 is TGTGCCAGCAGCTTAGAGGGGTTGGGAGATACGCAGTATTTT. It yields the protein CASSLEGLGDTQYF. The entire variable domain, with the rest obtained from reference TRBV7-3 and TRBJ2-3, is as follows: GAGVSQTPSNKVTEKGKYVELRCDPISGHTALYWYRQSLGQGPEFLIYFQGTGAADDSGLPNDRFFAVRPEGSVSTLKIQRTERGDSAVYLCASSLEGLGDTQYFGPGTRLTVL.

CDR3 loop: CASSLSGSGANVLTF. The CDR3 nucleotides are TGCGCCAGCAGCTTATCGGGCTCTGGGGCCAACGTCCTGACTTTC. J is TRBJ2-6 and V is TRBV5-1, with D uncertain. Trimming stripped 2 bases from V and 0 bases from J, with 6 bases between. CDR1 and CDR2 (germline): SGHRS, YFSETQ. The CDR3 has 15 amino acids.

The chain joins TRBV25-1 to TRBJ2-2; D unresolved. Per germline, CDR1 MGHDK and CDR2 SYGVNS. Deletions cut 3 bases from V and 0 bases from J, with 8 bases between. The CDR3 extends over 15 amino acids. The CDR3 nucleotides read TGTGCCAGCAGTGAGTGGAACACGAACACCGGGGAGCTGTTTTTT. It codes for CASSEWNTNTGELFF.

This chain links TRBV7-8 with TRBJ1-2, with a possible D match to TRBD1 (6 bases). This CDR3 is built from 13 residues. Germline CDR1 is SGHVS and CDR2 is FQNEAQ. V was clipped by 1 base and J by 8 bases, with 11 bases between them. In DNA form, the CDR3 reads TGTGCCAGCAGCTTAGAGAGGGGACAAGGCTACACCTTC. It yields the protein CASSLERGQGYTF.